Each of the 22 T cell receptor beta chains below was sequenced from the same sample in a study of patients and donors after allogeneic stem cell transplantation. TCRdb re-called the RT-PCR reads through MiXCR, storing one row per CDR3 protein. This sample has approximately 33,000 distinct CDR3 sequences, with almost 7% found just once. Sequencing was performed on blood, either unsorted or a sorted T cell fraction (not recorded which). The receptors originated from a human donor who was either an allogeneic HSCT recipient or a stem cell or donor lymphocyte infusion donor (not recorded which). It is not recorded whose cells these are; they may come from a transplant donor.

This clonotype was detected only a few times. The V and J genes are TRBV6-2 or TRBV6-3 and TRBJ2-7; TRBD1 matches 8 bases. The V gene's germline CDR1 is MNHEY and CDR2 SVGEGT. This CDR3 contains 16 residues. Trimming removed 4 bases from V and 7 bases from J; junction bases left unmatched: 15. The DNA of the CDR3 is TGTGCCAGCAGTTTTTACCCCGGACAGGGTTCGAGGGAGCAGTACTTC. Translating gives CASSFYPGQGSREQYF.

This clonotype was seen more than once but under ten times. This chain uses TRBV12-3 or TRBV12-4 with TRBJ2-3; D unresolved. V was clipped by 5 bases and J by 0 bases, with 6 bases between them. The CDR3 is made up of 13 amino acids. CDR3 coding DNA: TGTGCCAGCAGTATAATAAGCACAGATACGCAGTATTTT. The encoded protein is CASSIISTDTQYF.

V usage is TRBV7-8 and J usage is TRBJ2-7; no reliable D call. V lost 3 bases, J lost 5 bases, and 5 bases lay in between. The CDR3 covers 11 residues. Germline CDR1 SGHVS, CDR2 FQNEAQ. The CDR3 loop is CASSFGNEQYF. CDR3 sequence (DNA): TGTGCCAGCAGCTTTGGGAACGAGCAGTACTTC. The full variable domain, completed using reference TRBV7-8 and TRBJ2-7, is GAGVSQSPRYKVAKRGQDVALRCDPISGHVSLFWYQQALGQGPEFLTYFQNEAQLDKSGLPSDRFFAERPEGSVSTLKIQRTQQEDSAVYLCASSFGNEQYFGPGTRLTVT.

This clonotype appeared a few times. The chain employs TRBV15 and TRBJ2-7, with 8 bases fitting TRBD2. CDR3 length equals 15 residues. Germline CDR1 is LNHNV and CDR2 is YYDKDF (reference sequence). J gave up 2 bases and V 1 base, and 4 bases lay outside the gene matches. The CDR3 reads CATSRVLAVAYEQYF. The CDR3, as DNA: TGTGCCACCAGCAGAGTACTAGCGGTTGCCTACGAGCAGTACTTC.

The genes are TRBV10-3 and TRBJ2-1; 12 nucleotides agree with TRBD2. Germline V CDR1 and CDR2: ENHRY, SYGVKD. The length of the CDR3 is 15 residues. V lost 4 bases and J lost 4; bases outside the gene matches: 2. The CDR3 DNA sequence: TGTGCCATCAGTGGACTAGCGGGAGTGTACAATGAGCAGTTCTTC. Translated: CAISGLAGVYNEQFF.

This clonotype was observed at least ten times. The CDR3 reads CASSFVGTNTEAFF. In DNA, the CDR3 is TGCGCCAGCAGCTTTGTTGGGACGAACACTGAAGCTTTCTTT. This chain links TRBV5-1 with TRBJ1-1; TRBD1 is a possible D gene (5 bases). The germline V gene has CDR1 SGHRS and CDR2 YFSETQ. The V end was cut by 2 bases, the J end by 1 base, with 9 bases between. The CDR3 is 14 amino acids. The full variable domain, its missing parts supplied by reference TRBV5-1 and TRBJ1-1, is KAGVTQTPRYLIKTRGQQVTLSCSPISGHRSVSWYQQTPGQGLQFLFEYFSETQRNKGNFPGRFSGRQFSNSRSEMNVSTLELGDSALYLCASSFVGTNTEAFFGQGTRLTVV.

The CDR3 is CSVEAGLTSYNEQFF. The CDR3, as DNA: TGCAGCGTTGAGGCGGGACTCACCTCCTACAATGAGCAGTTCTTC. The V and J genes are TRBV29-1 and TRBJ2-1, with a possible D match to TRBD2 (6 bases). The V end was cut by 3 bases, the J end by 0 bases, with 12 bases between. The germline gives CDR1 SQVTM, CDR2 ANQGSEA. This CDR3 comprises 15 residues.

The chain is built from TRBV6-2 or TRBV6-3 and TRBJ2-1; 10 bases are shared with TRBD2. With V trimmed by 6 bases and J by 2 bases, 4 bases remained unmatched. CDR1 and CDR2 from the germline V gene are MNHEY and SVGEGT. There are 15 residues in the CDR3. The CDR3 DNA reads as TGTGCCAGCAGGAATAGCGGGGGGACCTACAATGAGCAGTTCTTC. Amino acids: CASRNSGGTYNEQFF.

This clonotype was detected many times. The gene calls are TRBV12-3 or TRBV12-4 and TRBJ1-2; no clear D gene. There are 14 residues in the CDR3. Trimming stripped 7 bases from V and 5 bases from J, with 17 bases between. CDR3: CASTRTVMGYGYTF. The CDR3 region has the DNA TGTGCCAGCACCAGGACGGTCATGGGGTATGGCTACACCTTC.

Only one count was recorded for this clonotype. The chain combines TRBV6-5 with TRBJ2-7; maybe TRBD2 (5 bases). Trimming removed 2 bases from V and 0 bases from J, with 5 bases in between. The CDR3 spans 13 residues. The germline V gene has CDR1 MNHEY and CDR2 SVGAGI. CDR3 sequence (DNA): TGTGCCAGCAGTTACGCGGGCTCCTACGAGCAGTACTTC. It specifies CASSYAGSYEQYF.

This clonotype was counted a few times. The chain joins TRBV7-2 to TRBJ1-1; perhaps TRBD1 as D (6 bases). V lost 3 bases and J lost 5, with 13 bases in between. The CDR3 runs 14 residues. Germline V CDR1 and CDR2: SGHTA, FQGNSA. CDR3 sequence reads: CASSFLWGQTEAFF. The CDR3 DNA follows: TGTGCCAGCAGCTTCCTGTGGGGGCAGACTGAAGCTTTCTTT.

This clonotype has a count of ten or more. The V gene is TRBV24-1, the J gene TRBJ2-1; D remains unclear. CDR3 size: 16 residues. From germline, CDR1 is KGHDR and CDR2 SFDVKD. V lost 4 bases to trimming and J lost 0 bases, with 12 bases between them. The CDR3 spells CATSEAGRSSYNEQFF. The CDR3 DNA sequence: TGTGCCACCAGTGAAGCCGGAAGGAGCTCCTACAATGAGCAGTTCTTC.

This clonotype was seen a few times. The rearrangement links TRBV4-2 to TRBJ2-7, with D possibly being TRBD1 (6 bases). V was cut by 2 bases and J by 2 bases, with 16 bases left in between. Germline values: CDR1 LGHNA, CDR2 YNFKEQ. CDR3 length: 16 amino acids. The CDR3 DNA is TGTGCCAGCAGCCAAAATCCGGGGACACCAGCCTACGAGCAGTACTTC. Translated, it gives CASSQNPGTPAYEQYF.

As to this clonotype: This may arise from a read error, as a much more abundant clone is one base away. The CDR3 DNA is TGTGCCTCAGTGGATCCTGCAGATACGCAGTATTTT. Residues: CASVDPADTQYF. The rearrangement links TRBV6-2 or TRBV6-3 to TRBJ2-3; D gene unclear. V was clipped by 11 bases and J by 4 bases, with 13 bases between them. Germline V gene sequence: CDR1 MNHEY, CDR2 SVGEGT. The length of the CDR3 is 12 residues.

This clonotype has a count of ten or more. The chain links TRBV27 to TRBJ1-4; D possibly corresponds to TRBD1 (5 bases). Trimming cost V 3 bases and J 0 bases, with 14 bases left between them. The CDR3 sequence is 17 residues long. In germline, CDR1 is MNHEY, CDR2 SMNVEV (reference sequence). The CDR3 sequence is CASSFRGMGATNEKLFF. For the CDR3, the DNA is TGTGCCAGCAGTTTCCGAGGGATGGGGGCAACTAATGAAAAACTGTTTTTT.

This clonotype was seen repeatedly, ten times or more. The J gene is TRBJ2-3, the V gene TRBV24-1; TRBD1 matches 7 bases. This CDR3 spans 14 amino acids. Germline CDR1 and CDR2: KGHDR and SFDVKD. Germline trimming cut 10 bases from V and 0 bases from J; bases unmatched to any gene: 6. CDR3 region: CATKGQHSTDTQYF. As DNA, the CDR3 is TGTGCCACAAAGGGACAGCACAGCACAGATACGCAGTATTTT.

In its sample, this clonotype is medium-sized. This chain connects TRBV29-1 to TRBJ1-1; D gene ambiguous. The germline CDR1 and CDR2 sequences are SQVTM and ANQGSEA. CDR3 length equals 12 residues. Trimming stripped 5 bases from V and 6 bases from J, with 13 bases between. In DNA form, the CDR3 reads TGCAGCGTTCTTCCCCTTAACGCTGAAGCTTTCTTT. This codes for CSVLPLNAEAFF.

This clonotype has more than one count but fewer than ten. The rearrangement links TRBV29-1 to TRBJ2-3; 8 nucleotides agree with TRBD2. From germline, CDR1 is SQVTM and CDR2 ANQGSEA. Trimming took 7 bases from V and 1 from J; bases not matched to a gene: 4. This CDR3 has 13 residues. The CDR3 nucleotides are TGCAGCGACACTAGCGGCGGCACAGATACGCAGTATTTT. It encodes CSDTSGGTDTQYF.

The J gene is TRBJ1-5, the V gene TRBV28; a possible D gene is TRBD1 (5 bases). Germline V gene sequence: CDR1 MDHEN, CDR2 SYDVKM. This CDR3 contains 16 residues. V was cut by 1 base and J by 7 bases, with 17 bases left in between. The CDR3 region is CASSLSGGYAGQPQHF. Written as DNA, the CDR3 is TGTGCCAGCAGTTTATCGGGGGGATACGCGGGACAGCCCCAGCATTTT.

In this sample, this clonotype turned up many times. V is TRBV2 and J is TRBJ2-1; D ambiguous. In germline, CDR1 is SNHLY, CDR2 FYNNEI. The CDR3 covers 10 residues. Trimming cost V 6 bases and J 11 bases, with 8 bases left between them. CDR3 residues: CASRASKQFF. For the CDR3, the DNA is TGTGCCAGCAGAGCCAGTAAGCAGTTCTTC.

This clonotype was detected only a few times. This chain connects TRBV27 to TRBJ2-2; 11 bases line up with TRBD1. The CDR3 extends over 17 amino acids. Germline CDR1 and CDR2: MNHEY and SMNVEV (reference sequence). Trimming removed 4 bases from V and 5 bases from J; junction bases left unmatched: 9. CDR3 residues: CASSSPPGQGGTGELFF. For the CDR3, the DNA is TGTGCCAGCAGTTCCCCTCCGGGACAGGGGGGTACCGGGGAGCTGTTTTTT.

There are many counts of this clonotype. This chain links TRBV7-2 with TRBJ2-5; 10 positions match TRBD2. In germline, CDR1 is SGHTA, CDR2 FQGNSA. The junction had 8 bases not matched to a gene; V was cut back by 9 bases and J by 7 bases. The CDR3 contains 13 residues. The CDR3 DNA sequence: TGTGCCAGTAGACTAGCGGGTATAAGGACCCAGTACTTC. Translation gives CASRLAGIRTQYF.